This T cell receptor (beta chain) derives from a study of human T cells and chemical hapten exposure. This clonotype was seen a few times. Time point reported: patch test 3, about 24 weeks after DPC sensitization. As for treatment: therapeutic diphenylcyclopropenone sensitization with weekly scalp DPC. The library labeled individual cDNA molecules by adding unique molecular identifiers to them. TCRdb recomputed calls from the RACE reads with MiXCR, one row per CDR3 protein. The top ten clones hold 2% to 2.5% of a sample with about 200,000 distinct CDR3 sequences, around 25% of them seen once. The source material was whole blood, sampled in connection with sensitization to the hapten diphenylcyclopropenone (DPC). The sequence was collected from a middle-aged woman with alopecia areata. Some clones in this sample may be carry-over from other donors' samples.

The CDR3 nucleotides read TGCAGCGTCCTCTGGGCCTCCTACAATGAGCAGTTCTTC. It specifies CSVLWASYNEQFF. V usage is TRBV29-1 and J usage is TRBJ2-1; no clear D. CDR1 SQVTM and CDR2 ANQGSEA come from the germline V gene. V gave up 6 bases and J gave up 0 bases, with 9 bases separating them. The CDR3 is made up of 13 amino acids.